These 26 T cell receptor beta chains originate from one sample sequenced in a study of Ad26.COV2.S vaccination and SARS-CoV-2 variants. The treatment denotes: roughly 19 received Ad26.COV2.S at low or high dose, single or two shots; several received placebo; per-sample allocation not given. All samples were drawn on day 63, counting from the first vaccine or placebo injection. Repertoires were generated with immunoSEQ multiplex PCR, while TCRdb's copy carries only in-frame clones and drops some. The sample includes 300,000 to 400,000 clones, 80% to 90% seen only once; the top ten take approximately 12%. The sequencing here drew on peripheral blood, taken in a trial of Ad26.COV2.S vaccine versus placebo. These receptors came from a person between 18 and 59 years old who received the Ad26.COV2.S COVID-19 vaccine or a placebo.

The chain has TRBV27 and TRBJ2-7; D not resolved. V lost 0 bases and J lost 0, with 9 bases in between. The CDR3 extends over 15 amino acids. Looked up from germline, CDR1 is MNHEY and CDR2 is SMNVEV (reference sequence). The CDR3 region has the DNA TGTGCCAGCAGTTTATCAAGTGACACCTCCTACGAGCAGTACTTC. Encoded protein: CASSLSSDTSYEQYF.

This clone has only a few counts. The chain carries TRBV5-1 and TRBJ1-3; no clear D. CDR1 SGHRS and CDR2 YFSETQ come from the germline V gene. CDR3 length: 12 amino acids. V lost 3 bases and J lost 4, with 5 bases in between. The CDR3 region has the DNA TGCGCCAGCAGCTACGACGGAAACACCATATATTTT. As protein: CASSYDGNTIYF.

The CDR3 region is CASSQVRGGLASSYNEQFF. CDR3 nucleotide sequence: TGTGCCAGCAGCCAAGTTCGGGGGGGCCTAGCTAGCTCCTACAATGAGCAGTTCTTC. This sequence joins TRBV14 and TRBJ2-1, with 8 bases that match TRBD2. V lost 1 base, J lost 0 bases, and 11 bases stayed unmatched. The V gene's germline CDR1 is SGHDN and CDR2 FVKESK. The CDR3 sequence is 19 residues long.

The CDR3 region has the DNA TGTGCCAGCAGTTACTATGGACAGGACGGTGAGCAGTTCTTC. Translation: CASSYYGQDGEQFF. This rearrangement joins TRBV6-5 to TRBJ2-1; 7 bases are shared with TRBD1. V trimming: 1 base; J trimming: 9 bases; junction bases outside the gene matches: 6. The CDR3 spans 14 residues. Germline values: CDR1 MNHEY, CDR2 SVGAGI.

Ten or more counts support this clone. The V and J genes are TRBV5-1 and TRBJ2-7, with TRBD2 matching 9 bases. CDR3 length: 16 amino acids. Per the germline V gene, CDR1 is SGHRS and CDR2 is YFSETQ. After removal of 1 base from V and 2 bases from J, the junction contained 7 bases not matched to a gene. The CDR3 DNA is TGCGCCAGCAGCTTGACGAGCGGGGGGCTTACCTACGAGCAGTACTTC. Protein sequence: CASSLTSGGLTYEQYF. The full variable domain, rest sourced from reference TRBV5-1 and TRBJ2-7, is KAGVTQTPRYLIKTRGQQVTLSCSPISGHRSVSWYQQTPGQGLQFLFEYFSETQRNKGNFPGRFSGRQFSNSRSEMNVSTLELGDSALYLCASSLTSGGLTYEQYFGPGTRLTVT.

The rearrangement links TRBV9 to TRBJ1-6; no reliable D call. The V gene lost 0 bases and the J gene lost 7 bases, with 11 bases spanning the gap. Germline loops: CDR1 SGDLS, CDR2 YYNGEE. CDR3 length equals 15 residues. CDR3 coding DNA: TGTGCCAGCAGCGTAGGTGGGGAAGGAAATTCACCCCTCCACTTT. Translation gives CASSVGGEGNSPLHF. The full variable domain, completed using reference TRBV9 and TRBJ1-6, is DSGVTQTPKHLITATGQRVTLRCSPRSGDLSVYWYQQSLDQGLQFLIQYYNGEERAKGNILERFSAQQFPDLHSELNLSSLELGDSALYFCASSVGGEGNSPLHFGNGTRLTVT.

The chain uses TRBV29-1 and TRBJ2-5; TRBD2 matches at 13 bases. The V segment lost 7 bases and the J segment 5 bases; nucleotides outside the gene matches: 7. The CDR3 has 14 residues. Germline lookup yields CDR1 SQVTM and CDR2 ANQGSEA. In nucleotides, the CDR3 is TGCAGCGCCCGGACTAGCGGGAGCCCGGAGACCCAGTACTTC. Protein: CSARTSGSPETQYF.

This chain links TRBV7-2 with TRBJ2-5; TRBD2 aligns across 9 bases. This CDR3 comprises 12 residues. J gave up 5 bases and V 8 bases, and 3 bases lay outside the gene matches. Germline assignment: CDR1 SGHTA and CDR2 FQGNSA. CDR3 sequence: CASERGVETQYF. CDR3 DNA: TGTGCCAGCGAGCGGGGGGTGGAGACCCAGTACTTC.

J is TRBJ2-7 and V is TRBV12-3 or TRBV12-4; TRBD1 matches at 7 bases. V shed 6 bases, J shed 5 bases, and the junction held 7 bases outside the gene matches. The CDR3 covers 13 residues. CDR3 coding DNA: TGTGCCAGCAGGCCGCCGGGACAGCACGAGCAGTACTTC. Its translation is CASRPPGQHEQYF.

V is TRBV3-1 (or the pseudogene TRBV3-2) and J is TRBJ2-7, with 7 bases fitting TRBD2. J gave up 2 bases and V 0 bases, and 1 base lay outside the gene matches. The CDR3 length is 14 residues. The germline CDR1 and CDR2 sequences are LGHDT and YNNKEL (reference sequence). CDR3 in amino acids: CASSQEGLAYEQYF. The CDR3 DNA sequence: TGTGCCAGCAGCCAAGAAGGACTAGCCTACGAGCAGTACTTC.

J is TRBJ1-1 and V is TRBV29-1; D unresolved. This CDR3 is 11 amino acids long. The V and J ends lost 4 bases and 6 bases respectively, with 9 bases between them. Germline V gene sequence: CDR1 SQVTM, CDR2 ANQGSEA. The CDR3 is CSVVSGSEAFF. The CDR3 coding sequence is TGCAGCGTTGTGTCGGGGTCTGAAGCTTTCTTT.

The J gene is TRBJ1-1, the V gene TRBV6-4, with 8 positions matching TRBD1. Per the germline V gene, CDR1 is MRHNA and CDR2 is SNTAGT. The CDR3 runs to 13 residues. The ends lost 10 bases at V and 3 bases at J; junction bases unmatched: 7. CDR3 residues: CATRDRLDTEAFF. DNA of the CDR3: TGTGCCACCCGGGACAGGCTAGACACTGAAGCTTTCTTT.

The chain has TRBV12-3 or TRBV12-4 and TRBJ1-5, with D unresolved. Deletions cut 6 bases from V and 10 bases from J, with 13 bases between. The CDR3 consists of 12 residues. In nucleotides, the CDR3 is TGTGCCAGCAGCGAACGGGTGATCCCCCAGCATTTT. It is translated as CASSERVIPQHF.

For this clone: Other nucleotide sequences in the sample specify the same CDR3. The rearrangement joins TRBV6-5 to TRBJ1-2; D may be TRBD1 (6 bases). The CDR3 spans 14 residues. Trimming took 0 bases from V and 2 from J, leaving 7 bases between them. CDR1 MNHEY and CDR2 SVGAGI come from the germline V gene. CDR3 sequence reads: CASSYSGQNYGYTF. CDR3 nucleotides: TGTGCCAGCAGTTACTCAGGACAGAACTATGGCTACACCTTC.

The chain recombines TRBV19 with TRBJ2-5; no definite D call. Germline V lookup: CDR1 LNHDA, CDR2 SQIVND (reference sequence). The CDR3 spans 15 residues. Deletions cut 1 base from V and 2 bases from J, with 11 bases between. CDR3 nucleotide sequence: TGTGCCAGTAGTATAGGGTCGTGGCAGCAAGAGACCCAGTACTTC. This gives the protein CASSIGSWQQETQYF.

CDR3 region: CASTPGQGVDEQYF. The CDR3 bases are TGTGCCAGCACCCCTGGACAGGGGGTCGACGAGCAGTACTTC. The V gene is TRBV7-9, the J gene TRBJ2-7, with 10 bases matching TRBD1. Trimming at V came to 7 bases and at J to 5 bases, leaving 8 bases not matched to a gene. The CDR3 has 14 amino acids. Germline V gives CDR1 SEHNR, CDR2 FQNEAQ (reference sequence).

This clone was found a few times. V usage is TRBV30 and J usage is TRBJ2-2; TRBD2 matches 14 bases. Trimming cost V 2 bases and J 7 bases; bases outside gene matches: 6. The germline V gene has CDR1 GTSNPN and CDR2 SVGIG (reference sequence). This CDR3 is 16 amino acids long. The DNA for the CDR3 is TGTGCCTGGAGTACGGGACTAGCGGGAGATGGCGGGGAGCTGTTTTTT. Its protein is CAWSTGLAGDGGELFF.

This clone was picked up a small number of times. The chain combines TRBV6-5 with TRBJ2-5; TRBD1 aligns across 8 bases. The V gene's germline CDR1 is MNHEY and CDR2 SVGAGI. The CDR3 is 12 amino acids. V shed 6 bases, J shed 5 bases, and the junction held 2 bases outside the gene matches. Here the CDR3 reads CASSRDRETQYF. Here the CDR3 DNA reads TGTGCCAGCAGCCGGGACAGGGAGACCCAGTACTTC.

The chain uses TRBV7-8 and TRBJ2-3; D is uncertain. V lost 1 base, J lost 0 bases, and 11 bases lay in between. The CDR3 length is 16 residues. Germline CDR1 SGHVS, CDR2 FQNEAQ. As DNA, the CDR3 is TGTGCCAGCAGCTTAGGACGGGCCTTCAGCACAGATACGCAGTATTTT. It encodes CASSLGRAFSTDTQYF.

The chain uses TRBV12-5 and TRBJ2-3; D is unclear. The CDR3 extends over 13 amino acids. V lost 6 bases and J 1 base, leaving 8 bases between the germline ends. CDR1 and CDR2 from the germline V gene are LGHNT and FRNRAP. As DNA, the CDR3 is TGTGCTAGTGGCCCTGAGGGCACAGATACGCAGTATTTT. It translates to CASGPEGTDTQYF. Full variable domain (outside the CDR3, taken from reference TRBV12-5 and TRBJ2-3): DARVTQTPRHKVTEMGQEVTMRCQPILGHNTVFWYRQTMMQGLELLAYFRNRAPLDDSGMPKDRFSAEMPDATLATLKIQPSEPRDSAVYFCASGPEGTDTQYFGPGTRLTVL.

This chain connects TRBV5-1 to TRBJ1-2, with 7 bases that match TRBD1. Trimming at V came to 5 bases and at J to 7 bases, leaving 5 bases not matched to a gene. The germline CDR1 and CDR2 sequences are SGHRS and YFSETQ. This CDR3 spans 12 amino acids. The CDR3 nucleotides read TGCGCCAGCAGGACAGGGCAATTTGGCTACACCTTC. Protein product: CASRTGQFGYTF.

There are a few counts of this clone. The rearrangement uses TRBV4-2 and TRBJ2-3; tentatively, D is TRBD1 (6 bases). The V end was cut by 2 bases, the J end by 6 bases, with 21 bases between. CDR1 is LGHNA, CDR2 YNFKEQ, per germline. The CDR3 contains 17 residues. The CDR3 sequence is CASSQNTGTSDADTQYF. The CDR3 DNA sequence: TGTGCCAGCAGCCAAAACACCGGGACAAGCGATGCGGATACGCAGTATTTT.

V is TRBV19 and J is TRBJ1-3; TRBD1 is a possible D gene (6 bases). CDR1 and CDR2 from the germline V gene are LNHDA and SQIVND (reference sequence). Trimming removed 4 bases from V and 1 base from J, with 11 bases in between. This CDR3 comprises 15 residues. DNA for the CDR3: TGTGCCAGTAGTACCTCCACAGGGTCTGGAAACACCATATATTTT. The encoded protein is CASSTSTGSGNTIYF.

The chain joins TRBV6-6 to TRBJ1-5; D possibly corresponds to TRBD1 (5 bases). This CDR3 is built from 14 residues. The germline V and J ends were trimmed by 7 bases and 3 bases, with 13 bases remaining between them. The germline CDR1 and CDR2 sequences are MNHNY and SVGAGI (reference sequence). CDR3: CASIPGLPNQPQHF. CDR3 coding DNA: TGTGCCAGCATCCCGGGACTGCCCAATCAGCCCCAGCATTTT.

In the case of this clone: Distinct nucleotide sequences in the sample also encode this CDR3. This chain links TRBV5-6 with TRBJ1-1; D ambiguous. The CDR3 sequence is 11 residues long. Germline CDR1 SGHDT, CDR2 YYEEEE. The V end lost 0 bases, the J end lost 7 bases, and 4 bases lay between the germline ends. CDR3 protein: CASSLASEAFF. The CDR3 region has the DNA TGTGCCAGCAGCTTGGCAAGTGAAGCTTTCTTT.

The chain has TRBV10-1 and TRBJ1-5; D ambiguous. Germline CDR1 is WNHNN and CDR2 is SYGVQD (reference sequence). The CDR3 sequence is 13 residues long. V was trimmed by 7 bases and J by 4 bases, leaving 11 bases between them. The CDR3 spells CASTPSTNQPQHF. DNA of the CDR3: TGCGCCAGCACCCCCTCCACTAATCAGCCCCAGCATTTT.